Below, 9 T cell receptor beta chains from the same sample are listed, as sequenced in a study of T-cell reconstitution after alpha-beta-depleted transplantation in children. Unique molecular identifiers were built into the TCRbeta library. In TCRdb, the PCR reads were re-called with MiXCR into one record per CDR3 protein. The repertoire holds hundreds of thousands of distinct CDR3 sequences, more than 10% seen once, with over 2% in the top ten. The sample was PBMCs from the stem cell graft donor, taken from the stem cell graft. These receptors were obtained from a human donor who donated a stem cell graft to a child with acute lymphoblastic leukemia.

This clonotype came up a few times. The J gene is TRBJ2-7, the V gene TRBV29-1; a possible D gene is TRBD1 (6 bases). The CDR3 length is 14 residues. Trimming took off 6 bases at V and 3 bases at J, with 18 bases between the two ends. The V gene's germline CDR1 is SQVTM and CDR2 ANQGSEA. The CDR3 loop is CSVAGVQGSYEQYF. The CDR3 DNA sequence: TGCAGCGTAGCCGGGGTGCAGGGGAGCTACGAGCAGTACTTC.

This clonotype came up many times. J is TRBJ1-4 and V is TRBV7-2; 7 bases fit TRBD1. The CDR3 is made up of 14 amino acids. Losses at the gene ends were 5 bases for V and 6 bases for J; bases not matched to a gene: 6. Germline V lookup: CDR1 SGHTA, CDR2 FQGNSA. The CDR3 sequence: CASSPYRGHEKLFF. The CDR3 coding sequence is TGTGCCAGCAGCCCCTACAGGGGCCATGAAAAACTGTTTTTT.

Ten or more counts support this clonotype. This chain joins TRBV20-1 and TRBJ2-3; D possibly matches TRBD1 or TRBD2 (6 bases each). V lost 0 bases, J lost 5 bases, and 18 bases lay in between. The CDR3 runs 16 residues. The germline CDR1 and CDR2 sequences are DFQATT and SNEGSKA (reference sequence). The CDR3: CSARDLVFGGLDTQYF. The CDR3, as DNA: TGCAGTGCTAGAGATTTGGTCTTCGGGGGCTTAGATACGCAGTATTTT.

The V gene is TRBV20-1, the J gene TRBJ2-5; 11 bases are shared with TRBD2. The germline gives CDR1 DFQATT, CDR2 SNEGSKA (reference sequence). V shed 5 bases and J 5 bases; nucleotides not matched to a gene: 19. The CDR3 has 18 residues. The CDR3 is CSARQGNLAGGPSETQYF. CDR3 sequence (DNA): TGCAGTGCTCGACAGGGCAATTTAGCGGGAGGGCCCTCGGAGACCCAGTACTTC.

This clonotype was found many times. The V call is TRBV12-3 or TRBV12-4, the J call TRBJ1-2; D is unresolved. This CDR3 has 13 residues. V was trimmed by 8 bases and J by 4 bases, leaving 14 bases between them. CDR3 bases: TGTGCCAGCGGATCGGGGAACTCCTATGGCTACACCTTC. Amino acids: CASGSGNSYGYTF.

The chain links TRBV7-9 to TRBJ1-1, with D hard to call. This CDR3 contains 15 residues. Germline CDR1 is SEHNR and CDR2 is FQNEAQ (reference sequence). V was cut by 10 bases and J by 2 bases, with 20 bases left in between. CDR3 loop: CAMGLGVSLNTEAFF. The CDR3, as DNA: TGTGCCATGGGCTTGGGAGTTTCCCTAAACACTGAAGCTTTCTTT.

This clonotype came up many times. The V gene is TRBV28, the J gene TRBJ2-7; D remains unclear. CDR3 length: 12 amino acids. V was trimmed by 3 bases and J by 4 bases, leaving 7 bases between them. From germline, CDR1 is MDHEN and CDR2 SYDVKM. The CDR3 region has the DNA TGTGCCAGCAGTTTCGACACATACGAGCAGTACTTC. Its protein is CASSFDTYEQYF.

The rearrangement links TRBV6-6 to TRBJ1-2, with TRBD1 as a possible D gene (5 bases). The length of the CDR3 is 15 residues. CDR1 and CDR2 (germline): MNHNY, SVGAGI (reference sequence). The V end was cut by 9 bases, the J end by 5 bases, with 22 bases between. CDR3 in amino acids: CASKGRAQPQYGYTF. The CDR3 region has the DNA TGTGCCAGTAAGGGGAGGGCTCAACCCCAATATGGCTACACCTTC.

The chain's CDR3 is CASSLVIAGDDEQFF. CDR3 coding DNA: TGTGCCAGCAGCTTAGTCATAGCGGGAGACGATGAGCAGTTCTTC. The genes are TRBV11-3 and TRBJ2-1, with 9 positions matching TRBD2. The germline gives CDR1 SGHNT, CDR2 YENEEA. CDR3 length equals 15 residues. V shed 1 base, J shed 8 bases, and the junction held 6 bases outside the gene matches.